These 16 T cell receptor beta chains were all obtained from the same sample, sequenced in a study of OX40 agonist ivuxolimab in advanced cancers. The library was generated by the immunoSEQ multiplex PCR assay. TCRdb re-hosts the immuneACCESS table, in-frame sequences only. Its copies lack some clones; in the studies checked, an unresolved V gene accounts for under half of them, and the cause for the rest is not known. The sample includes over 100,000 clones, with over 75% observed a single time. Of the sample, approximately 0.99% falls within the top ten clones. The specimen was CD4+ or CD8+ T cells sorted from blood, collected in a trial of the OX40 agonist ivuxolimab. These receptors originate from an adult with an advanced solid tumor such as melanoma, head and neck, liver or kidney cancer.

V gene TRBV27 combines with J gene TRBJ1-2; TRBD1 matches at 10 bases. V shed 9 bases, J shed 2 bases, and the junction held 3 bases outside the gene matches. In germline, CDR1 is MNHEY, CDR2 SMNVEV (reference sequence). The length of the CDR3 is 13 residues. CDR3 region: CARDRGINYGYTF. For the CDR3, the DNA is TGTGCCAGGGACAGGGGGATCAACTATGGCTACACCTTC.

The CDR3 loop is CATSGSGYNEQFF. CDR3 DNA: TGTGCCACTAGCGGGAGCGGTTACAATGAGCAGTTCTTC. The chain uses TRBV25-1 and TRBJ2-1, with 10 bases that match TRBD2. Per germline, CDR1 MGHDK and CDR2 SYGVNS. The CDR3 is made up of 13 amino acids. Trimming cost V 10 bases and J 4 bases; bases outside gene matches: 4.

The V call is TRBV5-1, the J call TRBJ2-6; 9 bases map to TRBD1. This CDR3 is built from 20 residues. J was trimmed by 4 bases and V by 4 bases; bases with no gene match: 18. Germline assignment: CDR1 SGHRS and CDR2 YFSETQ. The CDR3 loop reads CASSPGPKGQGTWGANVLTF. In DNA, the CDR3 is TGCGCCAGCAGCCCAGGGCCCAAAGGACAGGGGACGTGGGGGGCCAACGTCCTGACTTTC. Variable domain in full (rest from reference TRBV5-1 and TRBJ2-6): KAGVTQTPRYLIKTRGQQVTLSCSPISGHRSVSWYQQTPGQGLQFLFEYFSETQRNKGNFPGRFSGRQFSNSRSEMNVSTLELGDSALYLCASSPGPKGQGTWGANVLTFGAGSRLTVL.

V is TRBV6-1 and J is TRBJ1-1; TRBD1 is a possible D gene (5 bases). Trimming took 3 bases from V and 2 from J, leaving 7 bases between them. The CDR3 has 13 amino acids. The germline V gene encodes CDR1 MNHNS and CDR2 SASEGT. The CDR3: CASSDRDNTEAFF. CDR3 bases: TGTGCCAGCAGTGATCGGGACAACACTGAAGCTTTCTTT.

V gene TRBV6-5 combines with J gene TRBJ1-3; 7 bases agree with TRBD1. The trim removed 2 bases at V and 2 bases at J, leaving 3 bases unmatched. CDR3 length: 15 amino acids. The germline V gene has CDR1 MNHEY and CDR2 SVGAGI. CDR3 sequence: CASSYGQGAGNTIYF. The CDR3 region has the DNA TGTGCCAGCAGTTACGGCCAGGGGGCTGGAAACACCATATATTTT.

The J gene is TRBJ1-5, the V gene TRBV5-8, with 7 bases identical to TRBD1. With V trimmed by 4 bases and J by 6 bases, 7 bases remained unmatched. The CDR3 length is 14 residues. Germline CDR1 is SGHTS and CDR2 is YDEGEE. CDR3 bases: TGTGCCAGCAGCCGAAACAGGGGTGGTCAGCCCCAGCATTTT. Residues: CASSRNRGGQPQHF.

The V call is TRBV6-5, the J call TRBJ2-7; 8 bases fit TRBD1. The CDR3 runs 14 residues. Germline V CDR1 and CDR2: MNHEY, SVGAGI. V lost 5 bases to trimming and J lost 4 bases; unmatched junction nucleotides: 7. The CDR3 is CASSRQGTIYEQYF. The CDR3 DNA follows: TGTGCCAGCAGTCGACAGGGGACAATATACGAGCAGTACTTC.

This chain uses TRBV10-3 with TRBJ2-2, with TRBD2 matching over 8 bases. Germline lookup yields CDR1 ENHRY and CDR2 SYGVKD. This CDR3 has 16 residues. The J segment lost 0 bases and the V segment lost 4 bases, leaving 4 bases of the junction unmatched. The CDR3 region has the DNA TGTGCCATCAGTGTTGCGGGAGGTACGAACACCGGGGAGCTGTTTTTT. The encoded protein is CAISVAGGTNTGELFF.

The V and J genes are TRBV11-2 and TRBJ2-7; 8 bases are shared with TRBD2. The J segment lost 0 bases and the V segment lost 5 bases, leaving 6 bases of the junction unmatched. The CDR3 loop spans 15 amino acids. Germline V gene data show CDR1 as SGHAT and CDR2 as FQNNGV. CDR3: CASSPATSGSYEQYF. CDR3 in DNA: TGTGCCAGCAGCCCTGCTACTAGCGGCTCCTACGAGCAGTACTTC.

V and J are TRBV18 and TRBJ2-7; the D is unclear. V was pared by 6 bases and J by 3 bases, with 12 bases between. Germline CDR1 is KGHSH and CDR2 is LQKENI. This CDR3 is 13 amino acids long. This chain's CDR3 is CASSPATHYEQYF. As DNA, the CDR3 is TGTGCCAGCTCCCCCGCGACGCACTACGAGCAGTACTTC.

The chain uses TRBV9 and TRBJ1-5, with D maybe TRBD1 (5 bases). Trimming stripped 0 bases from V and 7 bases from J, with 14 bases between. Looked up from germline, CDR1 is SGDLS and CDR2 is YYNGEE. The CDR3 consists of 15 residues. The CDR3 sequence is CASSVDGGVGQPQHF. In DNA form, the CDR3 reads TGTGCCAGCAGCGTAGATGGGGGGGTAGGACAGCCCCAGCATTTT.

This clone was seen only once. This chain joins TRBV5-1 and TRBJ1-1; tentative D call: TRBD1 (6 bases). Trimming pared 5 bases from V and 2 bases from J, leaving 16 bases between. The CDR3 consists of 15 residues. CDR1 SGHRS and CDR2 YFSETQ come from the germline V gene. This chain's CDR3 is CASRVIGGGNTEAFF. CDR3 sequence (DNA): TGCGCCAGCAGGGTGATCGGGGGCGGAAACACTGAAGCTTTCTTT.

Comment on this clone: The same CDR3 is also encoded by other DNA sequences in this sample. The chain recombines TRBV7-3 with TRBJ2-3; 9 nucleotides agree with TRBD1. This CDR3 is built from 15 residues. V trimming: 5 bases; J trimming: 2 bases; junction bases outside the gene matches: 5. Germline lookup yields CDR1 SGHTA and CDR2 FQGTGA. CDR3 loop: CASSPGTGNTDTQYF. The CDR3 DNA reads as TGTGCCAGCAGCCCGGGGACAGGGAACACAGATACGCAGTATTTT.

Details on this clone: One end of the junction is discordant with germline, which a read error may explain. The V and J genes are TRBV6-5 and TRBJ2-3; D not certain. Germline V CDR1 and CDR2: MNHEY, SVGAGI. The CDR3 length is 13 residues. Written as DNA, the CDR3 is TGTGCCAGCAGTTCTCAACGGCTGGATACACAGTATTTT. This gives the protein CASSSQRLDTQYF.

The chain has TRBV28 and TRBJ1-2; perhaps TRBD1 as D (5 bases). Per germline, CDR1 MDHEN and CDR2 SYDVKM. Trimming shortened V by 6 bases and J by 7 bases, and 12 bases separated the two germline ends. The CDR3 extends over 12 amino acids. CDR3 DNA: TGTGCCAGCAGCTTAGGGGAAATTGGCTACACCTTC. Protein sequence: CASSLGEIGYTF.

The chain links TRBV30 to TRBJ1-2; 8 bases match TRBD1. Looked up from germline, CDR1 is GTSNPN and CDR2 is SVGIG (reference sequence). The CDR3 is made up of 14 amino acids. V gave up 4 bases and J gave up 2 bases; unmatched junction bases: 6. The CDR3 DNA is TGTGCCTGGACAGACAGGGGCCCGAACTATGGCTACACCTTC. This gives the protein CAWTDRGPNYGYTF.